This T cell receptor beta chain was recorded in a study of T cell responses to AZD1222 COVID-19 vaccine (dated by TCRdb to the early 2020s). Turning to the overall study: AZD1222 recipients given second doses at about 4 weeks or at about 12 weeks were pooled, since spike-specific TCR depth and breadth were not found to differ between the two schedules. TCR sequencing covered some 240 trial participants: around 210 given two doses of AZD1222 and about 26 given two doses of MenACWY control vaccine. Trial participants were enrolled by age into 18-55, 56-69 and 70-plus year subgroups, with 148, 28 and 57 TCR-sequenced participants respectively. The paper's findings and limits, for the study overall: Nearly half of unique spike-specific TCRs reportedly recognized epitopes outside regions mutated in the B.1.351 and B.1.1.7 variants. The 56-69-year group was small, and its depth increase did not reach significance, likely because of low power. A significant rise in spike-specific TCR breadth and depth was observed after two AZD1222 doses relative to day 0 and relative to MenACWY recipients. CD4 TCRs associated with the vaccine covered the entire spike protein, and the dominant responses were in regions 160-218 and 743-854. Most participants were white British and females outnumbered males, and the authors suggested that clonal diversity may have been underestimated. Because no day 14 peak-response samples were available, the repertoires could be characterized only after the peak T cell response. Conclusions about previously exposed vaccinees are limited, since just a handful of AZD1222 recipients were seropositive for SARS-CoV-2 at baseline.

Reading the label with the study, this specimen's time point is: baseline before first vaccination. Vaccinee samples came from UK trials COV001 and COV002, including a single-blind randomized controlled phase 2/3 trial of AZD1222 (ChAdOx1 nCoV-19) in healthy adults. For TCRbeta chain sequencing, PBMC samples from trial participants were taken at day 0 and at day 28 after the second dose. To note about this clone: No cognate antigen has been identified for it. Qualities for individual bases were not recorded, and no much larger clone is one base off.

The CDR3 regions of human TCRbeta chains were analyzed by immunosequencing. In the paper's pipeline: TCRs in the repertoires were compared against a reference library of SARS-CoV-2-specific TCRs that had been generated with the MIRA antigen-specificity platform. Breadth was defined as the fraction of unique TCRs that were SARS-CoV-2-associated. Depth was defined as the fraction of total T cells that were SARS-CoV-2-associated. Using the MIRA data, every spike-specific TCR was mapped to the spike region that the TCR reacted to and assigned to either a CD4 or a CD8 class. Log10-transformed breadth and depth values were compared by one-way ANOVA with Sidak's multiple comparisons tests. The clones in this table, taken by TCRdb from immuneACCESS, are in-frame only. Not every clone is retained; where verified, under half of the shortfall comes from an unresolved V gene, and the cause of the rest is unknown. Clonal size and the V and J genes are those of that table, whereas D and trimming came from the DNA. The sample table holds roughly 130,000 clones, of which around 93% were seen once. Clones ranked in the top ten supply around 2.7% of the sample.

From its cysteine to its phenylalanine, the CDR3 spans 13 amino acids. Here the CDR3 DNA is all that survives: 39 bases in frame from base 1. The germline V gene supplies CDR1 ENHRY and CDR2 SYGVKD. V and J lose 3 bases and 11 bases, and a span of 15 bases separates them. The rearranged chain carries TRBV10-3 and TRBJ2-3; the D gene lacks a confident call. This TCR was recovered from an adult in good health. The sample consisted of peripheral blood, taken on day 0 of AZD1222 vaccination. The CDR3 protein sequence reads: CAISEVELSWQYF. In nucleotides, the sequence is TGTGCCATCAGTGAAGTGGAACTATCTTGGCAGTATTTT.